The present T cell receptor beta chain was sequenced within a study of blood T cells in healthy people across ages. Study-wide results and limits: Older age went with lower TCR beta diversity per million T cells, in a roughly linear way.

The germline V gene has CDR1 SGHAT and CDR2 FQNNGV. This CDR3 has 19 residues. After removal of 1 base from V and 0 bases from J, the junction contained 13 bases not matched to a gene. On this clonotype itself: Its target is unknown.

The authors ran a second PCR of about 6 to 11 cycles using a sample-barcoded 5' primer and a J-beta primer mix. In TCRdb, the 5' RACE reads were re-called with MiXCR into one record per CDR3 protein. The sample includes 1 million or so distinct CDR3 sequences, 40% to 55% of them seen just once. The J gene is TRBJ2-3, the V gene TRBV11-2; 7 bases map to TRBD2. The receptor was isolated from a woman in her fifties or sixties in good health. The sequencing input was blood. DNA of the CDR3: TGTGCCAGCAGCTTAGGCGAGGGGAGGGAAGTAGTTAGCACAGATACGCAGTATTTT. Translated: CASSLGEGREVVSTDTQYF.